The 29 T cell receptor beta chains below were found in one sample sequenced in a study of T cells after yellow fever vaccination. TCRdb re-derived calls from the 5' RACE reads in MiXCR, one entry per CDR3 protein. Altogether 250,000 or so distinct CDR3 sequences are present, about 7.1% being singletons, with the ten largest covering approximately 0.87%. The sample consisted of CD4+ T cells sorted from PBMCs, taken 15 days after the yellow fever booster vaccination. These receptors came from a man aged 30 to 39 who received the YFV17D yellow fever vaccine.

This clonotype was recorded a few times. The chain combines TRBV6-4 with TRBJ2-1, with 9 bases lining up with TRBD1. The length of the CDR3 is 16 residues. V lost 0 bases, J lost 5 bases, and 5 bases stayed unmatched. Germline V lookup: CDR1 MRHNA, CDR2 SNTAGT. CDR3 bases: TGTGCCAGCAGTGACTCCGACAGGGGGTGGAACAATGAGCAGTTCTTC. Protein product: CASSDSDRGWNNEQFF.

This clonotype was observed a handful of times. V usage is TRBV10-2 and J usage is TRBJ2-7; D uncertain. Germline values: CDR1 WSHSY, CDR2 SAAADI. V lost 3 bases to trimming and J lost 2 bases, with 11 bases between them. CDR3 length equals 14 residues. The CDR3 region has the DNA TGCGCCAGCAGTGATTACGGGCCTACCTACGAGCAGTACTTC. This translates into CASSDYGPTYEQYF.

At least ten counts were recorded for this clonotype. The rearrangement joins TRBV4-3 to TRBJ1-3; no reliable D call. Between the trimmed V and J ends, which lost 0 bases and 2 bases, there was a span of 8 bases. CDR1 is LGHNA, CDR2 YSLEER, per germline. The CDR3 totals 15 residues. The CDR3 is CASSQDDNPGNTIYF. The CDR3 DNA reads as TGCGCCAGCAGCCAAGATGACAATCCTGGAAACACCATATATTTT.

CDR3 in DNA: TGTGCCAGCAGTTACGGGGGACTAGTTGGCGATACGCAGTATTTT. Residues: CASSYGGLVGDTQYF. This chain uses TRBV6-5 with TRBJ2-3; 8 nucleotides agree with TRBD2. Trimming at V came to 2 bases and at J to 6 bases, leaving 7 bases not matched to a gene. Germline CDR1 and CDR2: MNHEY and SVGAGI. This CDR3 spans 15 amino acids.

This clonotype was observed a few times. V usage is TRBV11-2 and J usage is TRBJ1-6, with a possible D match to TRBD1 (6 bases). CDR3 size: 15 residues. The V gene's germline CDR1 is SGHAT and CDR2 FQNNGV. Trimming took 2 bases from V and 7 from J, leaving 12 bases between them. Here the CDR3 DNA reads TGTGCCAGCAGCTTAAAACCGACAGGAAATTCACCCCTCCACTTT. It codes for CASSLKPTGNSPLHF.

This clonotype showed up just a few times. The chain carries TRBV10-3 and TRBJ1-2, with D possibly being TRBD1 (6 bases). CDR3 length: 15 amino acids. Trimming pared 4 bases from V and 4 bases from J, leaving 16 bases between. Germline V gives CDR1 ENHRY, CDR2 SYGVKD. CDR3 coding DNA: TGTGCCATCAGTGCTCGGGGGCATCTGGGCTATGGCTACACCTTC. Its translation: CAISARGHLGYGYTF.

The chain links TRBV15 to TRBJ2-6; D unresolved. V lost 3 bases to trimming and J lost 0 bases, with 6 bases between them. The CDR3 spans 15 residues. Germline assignment: CDR1 LNHNV and CDR2 YYDKDF (reference sequence). CDR3 amino acids: CATSSEASGANVLTF. In DNA, the CDR3 is TGTGCCACCAGCAGTGAAGCCTCTGGGGCCAACGTCCTGACTTTC.

This clonotype appeared many times. J is TRBJ2-1 and V is TRBV5-4, with a possible D match to TRBD2 (5 bases). Trimming took off 0 bases at V and 7 bases at J, with 8 bases between the two ends. The CDR3 consists of 13 residues. CDR1 SGHNT and CDR2 YYREEE come from the germline V gene (reference sequence). CDR3 amino acids: CASSLVGENEQFF. The CDR3 nucleotides are TGTGCCAGCAGCTTGGTCGGGGAGAATGAGCAGTTCTTC.

The J gene is TRBJ2-5, the V gene TRBV28, with TRBD2 matching over 8 bases. The CDR3 runs 14 residues. Germline-derived CDR1 and CDR2 are MDHEN and SYDVKM. V lost 5 bases, J lost 2 bases, and 4 bases stayed unmatched. This CDR3 is CASSTGGVQETQYF. CDR3 sequence (DNA): TGTGCCAGCAGTACCGGGGGGGTTCAAGAGACCCAGTACTTC.

The chain joins TRBV5-1 to TRBJ2-4; the match to TRBD2 covers 7 bases. CDR3 size: 18 residues. The germline CDR1 and CDR2 sequences are SGHRS and YFSETQ. Losses at the gene ends were 1 base for V and 2 bases for J; bases not matched to a gene: 12. CDR3 in amino acids: CASSLRLLAPLTKNIQYF. CDR3 in DNA: TGCGCCAGCAGCTTGCGCCTACTAGCGCCGCTAACCAAAAACATTCAGTACTTC.

The chain is built from TRBV12-3 or TRBV12-4 and TRBJ1-1; D unresolved. The CDR3 is made up of 13 amino acids. Trimming took 2 bases from V and 6 from J, leaving 10 bases between them. The CDR3 is CASSLSRVSEAFF. In DNA, the CDR3 is TGTGCCAGCAGTTTATCTAGGGTTTCTGAAGCTTTCTTT.

This clonotype was seen more than once but under ten times. Here the CDR3 DNA reads TGTGCCACCTCGGAAGGGCGATTGACTTTCTTT. Amino acid sequence: CATSEGRLTFF. This chain links TRBV6-5 with TRBJ1-1; no definite D call. The germline CDR1 and CDR2 sequences are MNHEY and SVGAGI. V dropped 10 bases and J dropped 12 bases, with 18 bases sitting between them. This CDR3 has 11 residues.

This clonotype came up a few times. The genes are TRBV7-2 and TRBJ2-5; 12 positions match TRBD2. The germline CDR1 and CDR2 sequences are SGHTA and FQGNSA. Germline trimming cut 4 bases from V and 4 bases from J; bases unmatched to any gene: 7. This CDR3 comprises 16 residues. CDR3 DNA: TGTGCCAGCAGCTCTGGACTAGCGGGATTAACAGAGACCCAGTACTTC. Protein: CASSSGLAGLTETQYF.

This clonotype was observed many times. The V and J genes are TRBV10-1 and TRBJ2-5; D is ambiguous. The length of the CDR3 is 13 residues. V was clipped by 4 bases and J by 1 base, with 7 bases between them. Germline lookup yields CDR1 WNHNN and CDR2 SYGVQD (reference sequence). CDR3 in DNA: TGCGCCAGCAGTGCTACAGTCCAAGAGACCCAGTACTTC. Its protein is CASSATVQETQYF.

This clonotype was observed at least ten times. V is TRBV7-9 and J is TRBJ2-5; maybe TRBD1 (5 bases). There are 14 residues in the CDR3. Germline V gene sequence: CDR1 SEHNR, CDR2 FQNEAQ (reference sequence). V was shortened by 0 bases and J by 5 bases, with 10 bases between the two germline ends. The CDR3 DNA reads as TGTGCCAGCAGCTTAGCTGGGGCTCGGGAGACCCAGTACTTC. It yields the protein CASSLAGARETQYF.

About this clonotype itself: A read error is possible here, since a much larger clone lies one base away. The J gene is TRBJ2-7, the V gene TRBV29-1, with 13 bases fitting TRBD2. The length of the CDR3 is 12 residues. Germline-derived CDR1 and CDR2 are SQVTM and ANQGSEA. CDR3 protein: CRGLAGADEQYF. DNA of the CDR3: TGCAGAGGACTAGCGGGAGCCGACGAGCAGTACTTC.

J is TRBJ2-5 and V is TRBV20-1; TRBD1 matches 7 bases. Germline trimming cut 7 bases from V and 5 bases from J; bases unmatched to any gene: 7. The CDR3 extends over 12 amino acids. The germline V gene has CDR1 DFQATT and CDR2 SNEGSKA (reference sequence). This CDR3 is CSVYRGYETQYF. In DNA, the CDR3 is TGCAGTGTGTACAGGGGATATGAGACCCAGTACTTC.

J is TRBJ2-5 and V is TRBV29-1, with D perhaps TRBD2 (6 bases). V lost 3 bases to trimming and J lost 7 bases, with 15 bases between them. The CDR3 has 13 amino acids. Germline-derived CDR1 and CDR2 are SQVTM and ANQGSEA. CDR3 bases: TGCAGCGTTGAGCGGGGTACTATCTGGACCCAGTACTTC. It yields the protein CSVERGTIWTQYF.

On this clonotype itself: The junction and the germline gene differ at one end; a read error may be behind it. V gene TRBV10-3 combines with J gene TRBJ2-2, with TRBD1 matching over 7 bases. There are 15 residues in the CDR3. Germline CDR1 and CDR2: ENHRY and SYGVKD. CDR3 protein: CDISVGQSNTGELFF. In nucleotides, the CDR3 is TGTGACATCAGTGTGGGACAGAGCAACACCGGGGAGCTGTTTTTT.

This clonotype has a count of ten or more. The J gene is TRBJ2-3, the V gene TRBV3-1; D is unresolved. CDR1 LGHDT and CDR2 YNNKEL come from the germline V gene (reference sequence). Trimming left V 1 base short and J 7 bases short, with 9 bases between. This CDR3 spans 13 amino acids. CDR3 coding DNA: TGTGCCAGCAGCCAAGGAGGAATATATACGCAGTATTTT. Translation: CASSQGGIYTQYF.

This clonotype was picked up many times. The chain combines TRBV15 with TRBJ2-7; TRBD1 agrees at 12 bases. V trimming: 5 bases; J trimming: 3 bases; junction bases outside the gene matches: 5. This CDR3 is 15 amino acids long. Germline lookup yields CDR1 LNHNV and CDR2 YYDKDF (reference sequence). CDR3 protein: CATSRGTGGIYEQYF. CDR3 bases: TGTGCCACCAGCCGGGGGACAGGGGGCATCTACGAGCAGTACTTC.

This clonotype has only a few counts. One junction end disagrees with the germline gene, perhaps due to a read error. The rearrangement uses TRBV7-2 and TRBJ2-2; no reliable D call. This CDR3 comprises 16 residues. From germline, CDR1 is SGHTA and CDR2 FQGNSA. CDR3 sequence (DNA): TGTGCCACCAGCAAGACCGGGCCTCACCCCACCGGGGAGCTGTTTTTT. Residues: CATSKTGPHPTGELFF.

This clonotype was seen repeatedly, ten times or more. The rearrangement uses TRBV7-2 and TRBJ2-5; the D gene is possibly TRBD2 (6 bases). Trimming shortened V by 5 bases and J by 5 bases, and 15 bases separated the two germline ends. The CDR3 has 14 amino acids. The germline CDR1 and CDR2 sequences are SGHTA and FQGNSA. The CDR3 DNA sequence: TGTGCCAGCAGCCCCCCCCCGGGGAGGGAGACCCAGTACTTC. Its translation: CASSPPPGRETQYF.

This clonotype was seen many times. V is TRBV5-1 and J is TRBJ2-3, with D perhaps TRBD1 (5 bases). The CDR3 has 13 amino acids. V lost 5 bases and J 1 base, leaving 8 bases between the germline ends. CDR1 SGHRS and CDR2 YFSETQ come from the germline V gene. CDR3 protein: CASSTTGTDTQYF. The CDR3 DNA is TGCGCCAGCAGTACGACAGGCACAGATACGCAGTATTTT.

This chain uses TRBV5-1 with TRBJ1-2; D may be TRBD1 (6 bases). V was cut by 0 bases and J by 8 bases, with 11 bases left in between. This CDR3 has 13 amino acids. The germline gives CDR1 SGHRS, CDR2 YFSETQ. The DNA of the CDR3 is TGCGCCAGCAGCTTGGAGTCAGGGGAAGGCTACACCTTC. Protein product: CASSLESGEGYTF.

This chain joins TRBV7-6 and TRBJ2-7; D remains unclear. This CDR3 is 13 amino acids long. The germline CDR1 and CDR2 sequences are SGHVS and FNYEAQ. Trimming left V 9 bases short and J 1 base short, with 13 bases between. Here the CDR3 reads CARFLDGSYEQYF. The CDR3 nucleotides read TGTGCCAGGTTCCTGGACGGATCCTACGAGCAGTACTTC.

This clonotype was seen only a few times. The CDR3 sequence is CASSLFGGMPDTQYF. CDR3 DNA sequence: TGTGCCAGCAGCTTATTCGGGGGCATGCCAGATACGCAGTATTTT. The chain couples TRBV7-2 to TRBJ2-3; D is perhaps TRBD1 or TRBD2 (6 bases each). The germline CDR1 and CDR2 sequences are SGHTA and FQGNSA. This CDR3 contains 15 residues. V was shortened by 2 bases and J by 4 bases, with 13 bases between the two germline ends.

This sequence joins TRBV10-1 and TRBJ2-5; TRBD2 is a possible D gene (5 bases). The CDR3 is 13 residues long. The ends were cut back, 4 bases at V and 9 bases at J, with 15 bases in the middle. The V gene's germline CDR1 is WNHNN and CDR2 SYGVQD (reference sequence). CDR3 nucleotides: TGCGCCAGCAGTGTGAACCCCCAGGAGGCCCAGTACTTC. The encoded protein is CASSVNPQEAQYF.

A few counts support this clonotype. The CDR3 bases are TGTGCCAGCAGCCCAAAGGGGTTGGGAGACACAGATACGCAGTATTTT. This encodes CASSPKGLGDTDTQYF. The V call is TRBV9, the J call TRBJ2-3; perhaps D is TRBD1 or TRBD2 (5 bases each). This CDR3 spans 16 amino acids. The V gene's germline CDR1 is SGDLS and CDR2 YYNGEE. V was cut by 4 bases and J by 2 bases, with 17 bases left in between.